Listed below are T cell receptor beta chains from one sample, sequenced in a study of T cell repertoires in ileal Crohn's disease. Only in-frame clones appear in the TCRdb table, and some are missing; sequencing was by immunoSEQ multiplex PCR. In the table there are 7,000 to 9,500 clones, approximately 96% of which are singletons. Sequenced input: ileal tissue. The receptors stem from an adult with Crohn's disease. Both conserved end residues are part of each CDR3. The D gene is left open where the match is weak. Clone size appears in some rows only: once, few, many, or a class for an expanded clone.

j_gene: TRBJ2-7; abundance: .; v_gene: TRBV7-2; d_gene: TRBD2; CDR3nt: TGTGCCAGCAGAGCGGGGGGATACGAGCAGTACTTC; CDR3aa: CASRAGGYEQYF
j_gene: TRBJ2-6; abundance: .; v_gene: TRBV7-9; d_gene: .; CDR3nt: TGTGCCAGCAGCTTACGCTCGCCGACAGGCCGTTCTGGGGCCAACGTCCTGACTTTC; CDR3aa: CASSLRSPTGRSGANVLTF
j_gene: TRBJ1-1; abundance: .; v_gene: TRBV6-1; d_gene: TRBD1; CDR3nt: TGTGCCAGCAGTGAATCATTCCCCGGGACAGGGCCGAAGGGAAGAGCTTTCTTT; CDR3aa: CASSESFPGTGPKGRAFF
j_gene: TRBJ1-6; abundance: .; v_gene: TRBV6-5; d_gene: .; CDR3nt: TGTGCCAGCAGTTACAGGCCTAGAAATTCACCCCTCCACTTT; CDR3aa: CASSYRPRNSPLHF
j_gene: TRBJ2-7; abundance: .; v_gene: TRBV30; d_gene: .; CDR3nt: TGTGCCTGGAGTGTAGGGGGGGTAGGATACTTC; CDR3aa: CAWSVGGVGYF
j_gene: TRBJ2-7; abundance: once; v_gene: TRBV15; d_gene: TRBD1; CDR3nt: TGTGCCACCAGCCGAACAGGACAGGGGTCCTACGAGCAGTACTTC; CDR3aa: CATSRTGQGSYEQYF
j_gene: TRBJ2-5; abundance: .; v_gene: TRBV27; d_gene: TRBD2; CDR3nt: TGTGCCAGCAGTTTATTCGGCGGGGGCCAAGAGACCCAGTACTTC; CDR3aa: CASSLFGGGQETQYF
j_gene: TRBJ2-1; abundance: .; v_gene: TRBV5-4; d_gene: TRBD2; CDR3nt: TGTGCCAGCAGCCGCGGGGGGCGAGGGTTGCATGAGCAGTTCTTC; CDR3aa: CASSRGGRGLHEQFF
j_gene: TRBJ2-7; abundance: .; v_gene: TRBV7-9; d_gene: .; CDR3nt: TGTGCCAGCAGCTTAGCAGTGGGCCAGCGGAGGGCCTACGAGCAGTACTTC; CDR3aa: CASSLAVGQRRAYEQYF
j_gene: TRBJ1-1; abundance: once; v_gene: TRBV7-8; d_gene: TRBD1; CDR3nt: TGTGCCAGCAGCTTGGGACAGGGGAACACTGAAGCTTTCTTT; CDR3aa: CASSLGQGNTEAFF
j_gene: TRBJ2-3; abundance: .; v_gene: TRBV6-1; d_gene: .; CDR3nt: TGTGCCAGCGTCCGGACTAATTCCCGCACAGATACGCAGTATTTT; CDR3aa: CASVRTNSRTDTQYF